The TCR beta chain under discussion was sequenced for a study of regulatory T cells in long-lasting Graves disease. This CDR3 region has 10 residues. V shed 0 bases and J shed 5 bases, with 2 bases lying between them. Germline loops: CDR1 GTSNPN, CDR2 SVGIG (reference sequence). Researchers made TCR beta libraries by using iRepertoire HTBI primers and running Arm-PCR on CDR3 regions. TCRdb reprocessed the multiplex PCR reads via MiXCR and lists one record per CDR3 protein. The sample comprises 540,000 or so distinct CDR3 sequences, roughly 14% of which are singletons, and about 10% rests with the top ten. Time point defined: newly diagnosed GD, antithyroid drugs for less than 3 months. PBMC-derived RNA was used for the TCR library. This clonotype was detected ten times or more. This same sample was also part of a study on T cells in Graves' hyperthyroidism and ophthalmopathy.

This TCR was sampled from a man younger than 40 with Graves disease. The chain carries TRBV30 and TRBJ2-7; D gene uncertain. Here the sequenced sample was peripheral blood mononuclear cells (PBMCs), taken at new diagnosis, from a patient treated with antithyroid drugs. The CDR3: CAWSVNEQYF. The CDR3, as DNA: TGTGCCTGGAGTGTAAACGAGCAGTACTTC. The variable domain in full, with the rest retrieved from reference TRBV30 and TRBJ2-7, is SQTIHQWPATLVQPVGSPLSLECTVEGTSNPNLYWYRQAAGRGLQLLFYSVGIGQISSEVPQNLSASRPQDRQFILSSKKLLLSDSGFYLCAWSVNEQYFGPGTRLTVT.